The next 16 T cell receptor beta chains were all read from a single sample in a study of T-cell reconstitution after alpha-beta-depleted transplantation in children. Preparing the TCRbeta library involved the use of unique molecular identifiers. MiXCR, applied by TCRdb to the PCR reads, yields one record per CDR3 protein. The table lists about 870,000 distinct CDR3 sequences, 16% of them singletons. Sequenced material: PBMCs, mostly from graft donor cells, taken 360 days after TCRalphabeta/CD19-depleted stem cell transplant. The receptors here all came from a male patient under 18 who had a stem cell transplant for acute lymphoblastic leukemia, so the T cells may come from the graft donor.

The table lists this clonotype with many counts. The chain recombines TRBV5-1 with TRBJ2-7; D unclear. The CDR3 totals 14 residues. V dropped 1 base and J dropped 0 bases, with 8 bases sitting between them. Germline CDR1 is SGHRS and CDR2 is YFSETQ. CDR3 sequence reads: CASSLPGLSYEQYF. CDR3 in DNA: TGCGCCAGCAGCTTGCCGGGTCTCTCCTACGAGCAGTACTTC.

This clonotype was seen only a few times. The J gene is TRBJ2-3, the V gene TRBV12-3 or TRBV12-4; D call uncertain. This CDR3 spans 16 amino acids. The V and J ends lost 1 base and 2 bases respectively, with 13 bases between them. The CDR3, as DNA: TGTGCCAGCAGTTTAGTAACCGGGCTCCACACAGATACGCAGTATTTT. As protein: CASSLVTGLHTDTQYF.

The chain uses TRBV7-2 and TRBJ2-7; 10 nucleotides match TRBD2. CDR3 length: 15 residues. Germline V lookup: CDR1 SGHTA, CDR2 FQGNSA. V lost 4 bases, J lost 5 bases, and 8 bases stayed unmatched. This chain's CDR3 is CASSSPSGSVHEQYF. In DNA, the CDR3 is TGTGCCAGCAGCTCCCCTAGCGGGAGTGTCCACGAGCAGTACTTC.

The genes are TRBV3-1 and TRBJ1-1; D is unclear. This CDR3 comprises 16 residues. Germline V gene lookup returns CDR1 LGHDT and CDR2 YNNKEL (reference sequence). Trimming took off 4 bases at V and 0 bases at J, with 15 bases between the two ends. The CDR3 coding sequence is TGTGCCAGCAGCCCGTACGAGTACAGCATGAACACTGAAGCTTTCTTT. Its protein is CASSPYEYSMNTEAFF.

This clonotype has a count of ten or more. The chain is built from TRBV11-2 and TRBJ2-3; TRBD2 matches 11 bases. Losses at the gene ends were 3 bases for V and 0 bases for J; bases not matched to a gene: 14. Germline-derived CDR1 and CDR2 are SGHAT and FQNNGV. The CDR3 loop spans 20 amino acids. CDR3 residues: CASSLSLAGGRPYSTDTQYF. For the CDR3, the DNA is TGTGCCAGCAGCTTGAGTTTAGCGGGAGGGAGGCCCTATAGCACAGATACGCAGTATTTT. The variable domain in full, with the rest retrieved from reference TRBV11-2 and TRBJ2-3, is EAGVAQSPRYKIIEKRQSVAFWCNPISGHATLYWYQQILGQGPKLLIQFQNNGVVDDSQLPKDRFSAERLKGVDSTLKIQPAKLEDSAVYLCASSLSLAGGRPYSTDTQYFGPGTRLTVL.

The chain combines TRBV10-2 with TRBJ2-1; unclear D gene. This CDR3 is 13 amino acids long. Trimming shortened V by 3 bases and J by 4 bases, and 7 bases separated the two germline ends. Germline-derived CDR1 and CDR2 are WSHSY and SAAADI. The chain's CDR3 is CASSDAVYNEQFF. In DNA, the CDR3 is TGCGCCAGCAGTGACGCAGTTTACAATGAGCAGTTCTTC.

Ten or more counts support this clonotype. V usage is TRBV5-1 and J usage is TRBJ2-5, with TRBD1 as a possible D gene (5 bases). V dropped 0 bases and J dropped 4 bases, with 10 bases sitting between them. Germline assignment: CDR1 SGHRS and CDR2 YFSETQ. The CDR3 is 14 amino acids. CDR3 residues: CASSLVRGGETQYF. The DNA for the CDR3 is TGCGCCAGCAGCTTGGTTAGGGGTGGAGAGACCCAGTACTTC.

CDR3 nucleotide sequence: TGTGCCAGCAGCCATGCTGGCGAAACCGGGGAGCTGTTTTTT. Translating it yields CASSHAGETGELFF. The rearrangement uses TRBV7-3 and TRBJ2-2, with unresolved D. Germline CDR1 reads SGHTA; CDR2 reads FQGTGA. V shed 5 bases and J shed 5 bases, with 12 bases lying between them. CDR3 length: 14 amino acids. Looking up the rest from reference TRBV7-3 and TRBJ2-2 gives the full variable domain: GAGVSQTPSNKVTEKGKYVELRCDPISGHTALYWYRQSLGQGPEFLIYFQGTGAADDSGLPNDRFFAVRPEGSVSTLKIQRTERGDSAVYLCASSHAGETGELFFGEGSRLTVL.

J is TRBJ2-1 and V is TRBV5-1; TRBD2 agrees at 14 bases. The germline CDR1 and CDR2 sequences are SGHRS and YFSETQ. The CDR3 is 17 amino acids. V shed 4 bases and J 4 bases; nucleotides not matched to a gene: 7. Here the CDR3 reads CASSPGTSGSMYNEQFF. CDR3 nucleotides: TGCGCCAGCAGCCCCGGGACTAGCGGGAGTATGTACAATGAGCAGTTCTTC.

A few counts support this clonotype. The chain links TRBV20-1 to TRBJ1-1; D ambiguous. Germline V gives CDR1 DFQATT, CDR2 SNEGSKA (reference sequence). The V gene lost 4 bases and the J gene lost 10 bases, with 19 bases spanning the gap. CDR3 length: 13 residues. The CDR3 loop reads CSAKPSGGSGAFF. In DNA, the CDR3 is TGCAGTGCTAAACCATCAGGAGGGTCTGGAGCTTTCTTT.

V gene TRBV7-9 combines with J gene TRBJ1-1; unclear D gene. CDR1 and CDR2 from the germline V gene are SEHNR and FQNEAQ (reference sequence). The CDR3 is made up of 13 amino acids. V was clipped by 5 bases and J by 4 bases, with 11 bases between them. This CDR3 is CASSPRRGTEAFF. Here the CDR3 DNA reads TGTGCCAGCAGCCCACGTCGGGGCACTGAAGCTTTCTTT.

The chain recombines TRBV12-3 or TRBV12-4 with TRBJ2-1; 10 bases match TRBD2. This CDR3 region has 17 residues. Trimming cost V 7 bases and J 7 bases; bases outside gene matches: 16. CDR3 amino acids: CASTKGLRLAGENEQFF. In DNA form, the CDR3 reads TGTGCCAGCACCAAGGGCCTAAGACTAGCGGGTGAGAATGAGCAGTTCTTC.

The J gene is TRBJ2-5, the V gene TRBV15, with 10 bases aligning to TRBD2. Germline-derived CDR1 and CDR2 are LNHNV and YYDKDF (reference sequence). The CDR3 is 14 residues long. Trimming cost V 4 bases and J 3 bases; bases outside gene matches: 2. The CDR3 here is CATSILAGEETQYF. The DNA for the CDR3 is TGTGCCACCAGCATCCTAGCGGGAGAAGAGACCCAGTACTTC.

The chain has TRBV6-2 or TRBV6-3 and TRBJ1-1, with D hard to call. CDR3 length: 13 residues. With 8 bases removed from V and 4 bases from J, the gap between germline ends came to 14 bases. Germline V gene data show CDR1 as MNHEY and CDR2 as SVGEGT. CDR3 protein: CASVFRRTTEAFF. CDR3 coding DNA: TGTGCCAGCGTTTTTCGGCGCACCACTGAAGCTTTCTTT.

The CDR3 bases are TGTGCCAGCAGCCACCCGGGACAGGGGACTGAAGCTTTCTTT. This encodes CASSHPGQGTEAFF. The J gene is TRBJ1-1, the V gene TRBV14, with 10 nucleotides matching TRBD1. The CDR3 contains 14 residues. Trimming removed 3 bases from V and 5 bases from J; junction bases left unmatched: 3. Germline-derived CDR1 and CDR2 are SGHDN and FVKESK.

This chain links TRBV6-2 or TRBV6-3 with TRBJ2-1; D may be TRBD2 (5 bases). Trimming left V 5 bases short and J 0 bases short, with 11 bases between. This CDR3 contains 15 residues. Per the germline V gene, CDR1 is MNHEY and CDR2 is SVGEGT. CDR3 in amino acids: CASSPKRFSYNEQFF. The CDR3 bases are TGTGCCAGCAGTCCTAAGCGGTTCTCCTACAATGAGCAGTTCTTC.